This T cell receptor beta chain was identified in a study of radiation and T cells in renal cell carcinoma. Study-level results: In blood, top tumor clones expanded by 2 weeks, shrinking by 4.

In its sample, this clone was seen once. Its antigen remains unidentified. With V trimmed by 5 bases and J by 4 bases, 15 bases remained unmatched. In germline, CDR1 is MNHEY, CDR2 SMNVEV (reference sequence). The CDR3 sequence is 18 residues long. Sample time point: blood 4 weeks post-SBRT, at nephrectomy. This sample's treatment: 15 Gy SBRT to primary tumor, nephrectomy 4 weeks later. TCRdb's table, derived via immunoSEQ multiplex PCR, lists solely in-frame clones and lacks some. The table shows around 99,000 clones, with approximately 80% occurring only once. The receptor's source is a man between 60 and 70 years old with renal cell carcinoma. V is TRBV27 and J is TRBJ1-2; the match to TRBD1 covers 11 bases. The material was blood, obtained from a patient whose treatment included radiotherapy and nephrectomy. This CDR3 is CASSHQAVGTGGGYGYTF. The CDR3 DNA reads as TGTGCCAGCAGTCACCAGGCGGTCGGGACAGGGGGTGGCTATGGCTACACCTTC.